Given below is one T cell receptor (beta chain) in context. This record comes from a study of OX40 agonist ivuxolimab in advanced cancers. Assay used: immunoSEQ multiplex PCR; TCRdb lists only in-frame clones, some missing. The sample records tens of thousands of clones, roughly 89% being singletons. Germline loops: CDR1 MNHNS, CDR2 SASEGT. The CDR3 extends over 17 amino acids. V gave up 0 bases and J gave up 4 bases; unmatched junction bases: 9. The clonotype was recovered from an adult with an advanced solid tumor such as melanoma, head and neck, liver or kidney cancer. The sequencing used CD4+ or CD8+ T cells sorted from blood, collected in a trial of the OX40 agonist ivuxolimab. This chain joins TRBV6-1 and TRBJ1-2; 9 nucleotides line up with TRBD1. DNA of the CDR3: TGTGCCAGCAGTGAAGCGAGGGCGGGACAGGGCTCCTATGGCTACACCTTC. Translation gives CASSEARAGQGSYGYTF.